This TCR beta chain derives from a study of blood T cell repertoires in COVID-19. The protocol was immunoSEQ multiplex PCR, while the TCRdb copy is restricted to in-frame clones and leaves out a portion. The sample yields 120,000 to 150,000 clones, about nine tenths seen once. This CDR3 region has 11 residues. Trimming removed 6 bases at V and 3 bases at J, with 5 bases between. The V gene's germline CDR1 is MNHEY and CDR2 SVGEGT. The TCR sequence derives from a human donor in a cohort sampled during active COVID-19. Specimen: peripheral blood. The rearrangement uses TRBV6-2 or TRBV6-3 and TRBJ2-5, with D uncertain. CDR3 in DNA: TGTGCCAGCAGCCTCGAAGAGACCCAGTACTTC. Residues: CASSLEETQYF.